The rows below give T cell receptor beta chains drawn from one sample of a study of blood T cell repertoires in COVID-19. TCRdb's copy holds only in-frame clones and misses some; the assay was immunoSEQ multiplex PCR. Of 180,000 or so clones in the sample, approximately 85% were seen once. Sequencing was carried out using peripheral blood. These receptors originate from a man in his sixties with acute or convalescent COVID-19. Both conserved end residues are part of each CDR3. A D gene is named only where the DNA matches it firmly. Clone size appears in some rows only: once, few, many, or a class for an expanded clone.

abundance: .; v_gene: TRBV7-3; d_gene: TRBD2; j_gene: TRBJ2-1; CDR3aa: CASSSGTSGYNEQFF; CDR3nt: TGTGCCAGCAGCTCCGGGACTAGCGGATACAATGAGCAGTTCTTC
abundance: .; v_gene: TRBV7-9; d_gene: TRBD1; j_gene: TRBJ2-3; CDR3aa: CASSKGRDRAYTDTQYF; CDR3nt: TGTGCCAGCAGCAAAGGAAGGGACAGGGCTTACACAGATACGCAGTATTTT
abundance: .; v_gene: TRBV3-1/TRBV3-2; d_gene: TRBD2; j_gene: TRBJ2-1; CDR3aa: CASSQDLRLAGTEQFF; CDR3nt: TGTGCCAGCAGCCAAGATTTGAGACTAGCGGGAACTGAGCAGTTCTTC
abundance: .; v_gene: TRBV2; d_gene: TRBD1; j_gene: TRBJ1-5; CDR3aa: CASREGQAPNQPQHF; CDR3nt: TGTGCCAGCAGAGAAGGACAGGCCCCCAATCAGCCCCAGCATTTT
abundance: .; v_gene: TRBV30; d_gene: .; j_gene: TRBJ2-2; CDR3aa: CAWTQPGLYTGELFF; CDR3nt: TGTGCCTGGACACAACCCGGACTCTACACCGGGGAGCTGTTTTTT
abundance: once; v_gene: TRBV27; d_gene: .; j_gene: TRBJ2-7; CDR3aa: CASSSKPSGLYEQYF; CDR3nt: TGTGCCAGCAGTTCAAAACCTTCTGGCCTCTACGAGCAGTACTTC
abundance: few; v_gene: TRBV18; d_gene: .; j_gene: TRBJ1-3; CDR3aa: CASSPRRSENTIYF; CDR3nt: TGTGCCAGCTCTCCCCGGCGGTCGGAAAACACCATATATTTT
abundance: .; v_gene: TRBV5-4; d_gene: .; j_gene: TRBJ1-5; CDR3aa: CASSLDINQPQHF; CDR3nt: TGTGCCAGCAGCTTGGACATTAATCAGCCCCAGCATTTT
abundance: once; v_gene: TRBV2; d_gene: .; j_gene: TRBJ2-1; CDR3aa: CASSERQHNEQFF; CDR3nt: TGTGCCAGCAGTGAGAGACAGCACAATGAGCAGTTCTTC
abundance: .; v_gene: TRBV13; d_gene: .; j_gene: TRBJ2-5; CDR3aa: CASSLEAQGLQETQYF; CDR3nt: TGTGCCAGCAGCTTAGAGGCTCAGGGGCTCCAAGAGACCCAGTACTTC
abundance: .; v_gene: TRBV12-3/TRBV12-4; d_gene: TRBD1; j_gene: TRBJ2-4; CDR3aa: CASTVGQGNIQYF; CDR3nt: TGTGCCAGCACCGTCGGACAGGGGAACATTCAGTACTTC
abundance: .; v_gene: TRBV20-1; d_gene: .; j_gene: TRBJ1-5; CDR3aa: CSASSGVSNQPQHF; CDR3nt: TGCAGTGCTAGTTCCGGGGTTAGCAATCAGCCCCAGCATTTT
abundance: .; v_gene: TRBV19; d_gene: TRBD2; j_gene: TRBJ2-1; CDR3aa: CASMKREASSYNEQFF; CDR3nt: TGTGCCAGTATGAAGCGGGAGGCGAGCTCCTACAATGAGCAGTTCTTC
abundance: .; v_gene: TRBV7-9; d_gene: TRBD2; j_gene: TRBJ2-3; CDR3aa: CASSLAAGGTTDTQYF; CDR3nt: TGTGCCAGCAGCTTAGCGGCGGGAGGAACCACAGATACGCAGTATTTT
abundance: .; v_gene: TRBV18; d_gene: TRBD2; j_gene: TRBJ2-1; CDR3aa: CASSEQREGHEQFF; CDR3nt: TGTGCCAGCTCAGAGCAGCGGGAGGGCCATGAGCAGTTCTTC
abundance: .; v_gene: TRBV3-1/TRBV3-2; d_gene: TRBD1; j_gene: TRBJ1-4; CDR3aa: CASSLRTGANEKLFF; CDR3nt: TGTGCCAGCAGCCTCCGGACAGGGGCTAATGAAAAACTGTTTTTT
abundance: .; v_gene: TRBV5-4; d_gene: TRBD2; j_gene: TRBJ2-5; CDR3aa: CASSTQQGLAGLETQYF; CDR3nt: TGTGCCAGCAGCACACAGCAGGGTCTAGCGGGACTGGAGACCCAGTACTTC
abundance: .; v_gene: TRBV12-3/TRBV12-4; d_gene: .; j_gene: TRBJ2-5; CDR3aa: CASSLDPRETQYF; CDR3nt: TGTGCCAGCAGTTTAGACCCCCGGGAGACCCAGTACTTC
abundance: .; v_gene: TRBV6-5; d_gene: .; j_gene: TRBJ2-1; CDR3aa: CASTRISSYNEQFF; CDR3nt: TGTGCCAGCACCCGAATCAGCTCCTACAATGAGCAGTTCTTC
abundance: .; v_gene: TRBV7-9; d_gene: TRBD2; j_gene: TRBJ2-7; CDR3aa: CASSTSGGRAAEQYF; CDR3nt: TGTGCCAGCAGTACATCTGGCGGGAGGGCCGCCGAGCAGTACTTC
abundance: .; v_gene: TRBV9; d_gene: TRBD2; j_gene: TRBJ2-7; CDR3aa: CASSPTSGSSYEQYF; CDR3nt: TGTGCCAGCAGCCCGACTAGCGGGAGCTCCTACGAGCAGTACTTC
abundance: .; v_gene: TRBV21-1; d_gene: .; j_gene: TRBJ2-7; CDR3aa: CASSKGRPYEQYF; CDR3nt: TGTGCCAGCAGCAAGGGCAGACCTTACGAGCAGTACTTC
abundance: .; v_gene: TRBV5-6; d_gene: .; j_gene: TRBJ1-3; CDR3aa: CASSFAGRGAQGNTIYF; CDR3nt: TGTGCCAGCAGCTTTGCGGGTCGGGGGGCGCAAGGAAACACCATATATTTT
abundance: .; v_gene: TRBV12-3/TRBV12-4; d_gene: .; j_gene: TRBJ1-5; CDR3aa: CASRKGYNQPQHF; CDR3nt: TGTGCCAGCAGGAAGGGGTATAATCAGCCCCAGCATTTT
abundance: .; v_gene: TRBV18; d_gene: .; j_gene: TRBJ2-7; CDR3aa: CASSRNTGSFYEQYF; CDR3nt: TGTGCCAGCTCACGAAACACAGGGAGTTTCTACGAGCAGTACTTC
abundance: .; v_gene: TRBV5-5; d_gene: .; j_gene: TRBJ2-2; CDR3aa: CASSLLGGITGELFF; CDR3nt: TGTGCCAGCAGCTTGCTAGGGGGTATCACCGGGGAGCTGTTTTTT
abundance: .; v_gene: TRBV4-1; d_gene: TRBD1; j_gene: TRBJ1-2; CDR3aa: CASSQGTGAGYTF; CDR3nt: TGCGCCAGCAGCCAGGGAACAGGGGCCGGCTACACCTTC
abundance: .; v_gene: TRBV7-3; d_gene: TRBD2; j_gene: TRBJ2-3; CDR3aa: CASSGLAGIGDTQYF; CDR3nt: TGTGCCAGCAGCGGACTAGCGGGAATCGGAGATACGCAGTATTTT
abundance: .; v_gene: TRBV6-5; d_gene: .; j_gene: TRBJ1-3; CDR3aa: CASSLDRPSGNTIYF; CDR3nt: TGTGCCAGCAGTCTCGACAGGCCCTCTGGAAACACCATATATTTT
abundance: .; v_gene: TRBV6-5; d_gene: .; j_gene: TRBJ1-1; CDR3aa: CASMARLNTEAFF; CDR3nt: TGTGCCAGCATGGCCAGATTGAACACTGAAGCTTTCTTT
abundance: .; v_gene: TRBV5-4; d_gene: TRBD1; j_gene: TRBJ1-2; CDR3aa: CASSLFTQGSYGYTF; CDR3nt: TGTGCCAGCAGCTTATTTACACAGGGGAGCTATGGCTACACCTTC
abundance: .; v_gene: TRBV2; d_gene: TRBD2; j_gene: TRBJ2-7; CDR3aa: CARLADSYEQYF; CDR3nt: TGTGCCAGACTAGCGGACTCCTACGAGCAGTACTTC
abundance: .; v_gene: TRBV9; d_gene: .; j_gene: TRBJ2-7; CDR3aa: CASSVAEQAYEQYF; CDR3nt: TGTGCCAGCAGCGTAGCCGAACAGGCCTACGAGCAGTACTTC
abundance: .; v_gene: TRBV7-8; d_gene: .; j_gene: TRBJ2-5; CDR3aa: CASSLGGRRETQYF; CDR3nt: TGTGCCAGCAGCTTAGGGGGGCGGCGGGAGACCCAGTACTTC
abundance: .; v_gene: TRBV30; d_gene: .; j_gene: TRBJ2-1; CDR3aa: CAWFSPWQTYNEQFF; CDR3nt: TGTGCCTGGTTCTCCCCGTGGCAGACCTACAATGAGCAGTTCTTC
abundance: .; v_gene: TRBV27; d_gene: TRBD1; j_gene: TRBJ1-1; CDR3aa: CASRTGTGISGRTEAFF; CDR3nt: TGTGCCAGCCGTACCGGGACAGGGATTAGTGGAAGGACTGAAGCTTTCTTT
abundance: few; v_gene: TRBV27; d_gene: TRBD1; j_gene: TRBJ1-6; CDR3aa: CASSFFGTGDSPLHF; CDR3nt: TGTGCCAGCAGTTTTTTCGGGACAGGGGATTCACCCCTCCACTTT
abundance: .; v_gene: TRBV25-1; d_gene: .; j_gene: TRBJ2-3; CDR3aa: CASSDWTATSTDTQYF; CDR3nt: TGTGCCAGCAGCGATTGGACAGCGACTAGCACAGATACGCAGTATTTT
abundance: .; v_gene: TRBV18; d_gene: TRBD2; j_gene: TRBJ2-1; CDR3aa: CASSPRGGLAGNEQFF; CDR3nt: TGTGCCAGCTCACCACGAGGTGGACTAGCGGGGAATGAGCAGTTCTTC